This T cell receptor (beta chain) was captured in a study of T cell responses to AZD1222 COVID-19 vaccine. General study points: Repertoire sampling was restricted to post-peak T cell response timepoints. Unmutated variant regions reportedly attract nearly half of all spike-specific TCRs. Seropositivity was recorded at baseline in only 6 or 7 AZD1222 recipients. Among the donors, most were white British and more were female, and clonal diversity was possibly underestimated.

Trimming stripped 2 bases from V and 3 bases from J, with 19 bases between. The CDR3 contains 17 residues. CDR1 and CDR2 from the germline V gene are MNHNS and SASEGT. Worth noting for this clone: The antigen is unknown.

TCRdb's table, derived via immunoSEQ multiplex PCR, lists solely in-frame clones and lacks some. The sample records approximately 89,000 clones, around nine tenths being singletons. This TCR came from an adult in good health. The J gene is TRBJ1-2, the V gene TRBV6-1; tentative D call: TRBD1 (6 bases). This sample comprised peripheral blood, obtained on day 0 of AZD1222 vaccination. The CDR3 coding sequence is TGTGCCAGCAGTGAAAGCGTTCGAGACAGGTCCGACTATGGCTACACCTTC. It codes for CASSESVRDRSDYGYTF.